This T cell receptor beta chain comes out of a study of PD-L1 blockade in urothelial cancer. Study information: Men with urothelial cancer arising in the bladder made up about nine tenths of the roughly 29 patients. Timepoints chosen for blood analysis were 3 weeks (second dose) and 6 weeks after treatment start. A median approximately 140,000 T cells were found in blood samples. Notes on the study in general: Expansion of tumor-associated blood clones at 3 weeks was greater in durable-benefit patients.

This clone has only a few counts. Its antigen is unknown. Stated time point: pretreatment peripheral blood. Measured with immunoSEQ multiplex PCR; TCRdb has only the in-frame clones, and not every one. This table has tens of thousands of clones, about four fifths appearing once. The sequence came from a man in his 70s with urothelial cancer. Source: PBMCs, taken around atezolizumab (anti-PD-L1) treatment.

DNA for the CDR3: TGTGCCAGCTCACCGGGGGCTGGCTGGGAGCAGTACTTC. It specifies CASSPGAGWEQYF. The chain joins TRBV18 to TRBJ2-7; TRBD1 might be the D (6 bases). Germline CDR1 reads KGHSH; CDR2 reads LQKENI. The CDR3 runs to 13 residues. V lost 3 bases and J 7 bases, leaving 13 bases between the germline ends.